What follows is one TCR beta chain and its context. This specimen includes other DNA sequences encoding the same CDR3. Looked up from germline, CDR1 is SGHNT and CDR2 is YENEEA. There are 13 residues in the CDR3. The ends lost 5 bases at V and 5 bases at J; junction bases unmatched: 4. This specimen comes from a study of shared clonotypes between healthy human individuals. Profiled with immunoSEQ multiplex PCR; TCRdb holds only in-frame clones, not every one. The repertoire holds around 2.5 million clones, with 80% to 95% as singletons. The sample was naive CD4+ T cells from PBMCs. Subset reported: CD45RA+ positively selected. The sequence came from a man aged 18 to 29 in good health. Some clones in this sample may be carry-over from other donors' samples. V is TRBV11-3 and J is TRBJ2-5, with 8 bases identical to TRBD2. CDR3 sequence reads: CASSPTGGETQYF. The CDR3 DNA is TGTGCCAGCAGCCCCACGGGGGGGGAGACCCAGTACTTC.